The 20 T cell receptor beta chains below were found in one sample sequenced in a study of beta chain features in type 1 diabetes. Expressed TCRB transcripts were sequenced because the isolated RNA had all been reverse transcribed beforehand. The protocol was immunoSEQ multiplex PCR, while the TCRdb copy is restricted to in-frame clones and leaves out a portion. The data contain hundreds of thousands of clones, over 12% of them singletons. These receptors' antigens are unknown. Study-wide findings and caveats: Across all four CD4+ subsets, people with type 1 diabetes showed modestly shorter TCRB CDR3s.

The sample taken for sequencing was naive CD4+ T cells from blood. The receptors were sampled from a man aged 18 to 30 with type 1 diabetes.

The chain combines TRBV29-1 with TRBJ2-3, with 8 nucleotides matching TRBD1. The junction had 5 bases not matched to a gene; V was cut back by 4 bases and J by 5 bases. The CDR3 spans 13 residues. Germline-derived CDR1 and CDR2 are SQVTM and ANQGSEA. The CDR3 sequence: CSVVGQGGDTQYF. CDR3 coding DNA: TGCAGCGTTGTTGGACAGGGTGGAGATACGCAGTATTTT.

The sample holds a few counts of this clone. The sample carries other DNA sequences with the same CDR3. The chain recombines TRBV18 with TRBJ1-2, with 7 bases fitting TRBD1. Trimming at V came to 3 bases and at J to 2 bases, leaving 6 bases not matched to a gene. This CDR3 region has 15 residues. Looked up from germline, CDR1 is KGHSH and CDR2 is LQKENI. CDR3 bases: TGTGCCAGCTCACCTAGGGACAGCCCGAACTATGGCTACACCTTC. Protein product: CASSPRDSPNYGYTF.

This clone was detected a few times. The chain employs TRBV7-9 and TRBJ2-7, with D possibly being TRBD1 (6 bases). CDR3 length: 15 amino acids. The V gene's germline CDR1 is SEHNR and CDR2 FQNEAQ (reference sequence). V was pared by 0 bases and J by 5 bases, with 14 bases between. DNA for the CDR3: TGTGCCAGCAGCTTAGCCCCAGGGGACCTCCACGAGCAGTACTTC. This translates into CASSLAPGDLHEQYF. The full variable domain, its missing parts supplied by reference TRBV7-9 and TRBJ2-7, is DTGVSQNPRHKITKRGQNVTFRCDPISEHNRLYWYRQTLGQGPEFLTYFQNEAQLEKSRLLSDRFSAERPKGSFSTLEIQRTEQGDSAMYLCASSLAPGDLHEQYFGPGTRLTVT.

V usage is TRBV30 and J usage is TRBJ1-6, with D possibly being TRBD1 (6 bases). Germline assignment: CDR1 GTSNPN and CDR2 SVGIG (reference sequence). The V and J ends lost 3 bases and 10 bases respectively, with 13 bases between them. The CDR3 has 13 amino acids. The DNA of the CDR3 is TGTGCCTGGAGGGAGGGACATCCGTCACCCCTCCACTTT. As protein: CAWREGHPSPLHF.

On this clone itself: Other nucleotide sequences from this sample produce the same CDR3. The chain joins TRBV5-4 to TRBJ1-4; D gene unclear. The germline gives CDR1 SGHNT, CDR2 YYREEE (reference sequence). V was pared by 2 bases and J by 4 bases, with 0 bases between. The CDR3 covers 11 residues. As DNA, the CDR3 is TGTGCCAGCAGCTTTAATGAAAAACTGTTTTTT. Its protein product is CASSFNEKLFF.

This clone has only a few counts. This chain uses TRBV19 with TRBJ2-3; 14 nucleotides line up with TRBD2. The junction had 9 bases not matched to a gene; V was cut back by 6 bases and J by 7 bases. This CDR3 contains 16 residues. Germline CDR1 LNHDA, CDR2 SQIVND (reference sequence). CDR3 loop: CASSPGLAGATHTQYF. CDR3 nucleotide sequence: TGTGCCAGTAGCCCGGGACTAGCGGGGGCGACGCATACGCAGTATTTT.

This CDR3 is CASSLPGAETQYF. The DNA of the CDR3 is TGTGCCAGCAGCTTGCCCGGGGCAGAGACCCAGTACTTC. This chain connects TRBV5-4 to TRBJ2-5; D might be TRBD1 or TRBD2, each matching 5 bases. The germline V gene encodes CDR1 SGHNT and CDR2 YYREEE (reference sequence). CDR3 length: 13 residues. V lost 1 base to trimming and J lost 4 bases, with 8 bases between them. Combining the CDR3 with reference TRBV5-4 and TRBJ2-5 gives the whole variable domain ETGVTQSPTHLIKTRGQQVTLRCSSQSGHNTVSWYQQALGQGPQFIFQYYREEENGRGNFPPRFSGLQFPNYSSELNVNALELDDSALYLCASSLPGAETQYFGPGTRLLVL.

The J gene is TRBJ1-6, the V gene TRBV5-1; 9 nucleotides line up with TRBD1. This CDR3 is built from 15 residues. CDR1 is SGHRS, CDR2 YFSETQ, per germline. The J segment lost 7 bases and the V segment lost 4 bases, leaving 6 bases of the junction unmatched. The CDR3 coding sequence is TGCGCCAGCAGCCCATCCGGGACAGGGAATTCACCCCTCCACTTT. This sequence encodes CASSPSGTGNSPLHF.

V is TRBV6-5 and J is TRBJ1-2, with TRBD1 identical over 7 bases. The trim removed 7 bases at V and 9 bases at J, leaving 8 bases unmatched. The CDR3 has 12 amino acids. The V gene's germline CDR1 is MNHEY and CDR2 SVGAGI. The CDR3 DNA sequence: TGTGCCAGCAAGGGGCAGGGGGGCAGCTACACCTTC. It yields the protein CASKGQGGSYTF.

In its sample, this clone was seen a few times. V and J are TRBV6-6 and TRBJ2-2, with 8 bases that match TRBD1. Germline V gene lookup returns CDR1 MNHNY and CDR2 SVGAGI (reference sequence). The V gene end was trimmed by 5 bases and the J gene end by 7 bases; junction bases not matched to a gene: 6. The CDR3 consists of 14 residues. DNA for the CDR3: TGTGCCAGCAGTGCTGACAGGGGCGGCGGGGAGCTGTTTTTT. Its protein is CASSADRGGGELFF.

The gene calls are TRBV11-2 and TRBJ2-7; no clear D gene. V was shortened by 5 bases and J by 6 bases, with 11 bases between the two germline ends. The length of the CDR3 is 12 residues. Germline CDR1 and CDR2: SGHAT and FQNNGV. The DNA of the CDR3 is TGTGCCAGCAGCCCCGGTGTGGGCGAGCAGTACTTC. Its translation is CASSPGVGEQYF. Drawing the rest from reference TRBV11-2 and TRBJ2-7, the complete variable domain is EAGVAQSPRYKIIEKRQSVAFWCNPISGHATLYWYQQILGQGPKLLIQFQNNGVVDDSQLPKDRFSAERLKGVDSTLKIQPAKLEDSAVYLCASSPGVGEQYFGPGTRLTVT.

The chain is built from TRBV9 and TRBJ2-2, with a weak D call TRBD1 (5 bases). The ends were cut back, 0 bases at V and 3 bases at J, with 9 bases in the middle. Germline V CDR1 and CDR2: SGDLS, YYNGEE. The CDR3 has 15 residues. The CDR3 spells CASSVARVDTGELFF. Here the CDR3 DNA reads TGTGCCAGCAGCGTAGCCAGGGTGGACACCGGGGAGCTGTTTTTT.

The rearrangement links TRBV28 to TRBJ1-2; 7 nucleotides agree with TRBD1. The CDR3 totals 13 residues. With 6 bases clipped from V and 7 bases from J, the junction kept 8 bases outside the gene matches. Germline V gene data show CDR1 as MDHEN and CDR2 as SYDVKM. CDR3 in DNA: TGTGCCAGCAGCTCGGGACAGCTTATTGGCTACACCTTC. It translates to CASSSGQLIGYTF.

The chain links TRBV14 to TRBJ2-1; weak D call: TRBD2 (5 bases). Germline CDR1 SGHDN, CDR2 FVKESK. The CDR3 spans 13 residues. The V end was cut by 1 base, the J end by 10 bases, with 11 bases between. The DNA for the CDR3 is TGTGCCAGCAGCCAAGGCCTACGGGGAGAGCAGTTCTTC. Translated: CASSQGLRGEQFF.

CDR3 residues: CASSLRLFRGPHEQYF. CDR3 nucleotide sequence: TGTGCCAGCAGTTTAAGGCTATTCAGAGGGCCCCACGAGCAGTACTTC. This chain links TRBV28 with TRBJ2-7; tentative D call: TRBD2 (5 bases). Between the trimmed V and J ends, which lost 2 bases and 5 bases, there was a span of 19 bases. This CDR3 spans 16 amino acids. Germline loops: CDR1 MDHEN, CDR2 SYDVKM.

This clone was observed a handful of times. This chain links TRBV6-6 with TRBJ2-3; 10 bases are a match to TRBD2. The ends lost 2 bases at V and 4 bases at J; junction bases unmatched: 3. Germline lookup yields CDR1 MNHNY and CDR2 SVGAGI (reference sequence). CDR3 length equals 15 residues. The CDR3 DNA follows: TGTGCCAGCAGTTACAGGGGACTAGCGCCAGATACGCAGTATTTT. Protein: CASSYRGLAPDTQYF.

This clone was observed a few times. The genes are TRBV18 and TRBJ2-7, with D perhaps being TRBD1 or TRBD2 (5 bases each). The CDR3 runs to 19 residues. Germline CDR1 is KGHSH and CDR2 is LQKENI. The V and J ends lost 3 bases and 0 bases respectively, with 24 bases between them. CDR3: CASSPFNFASGLSSYEQYF. In DNA, the CDR3 is TGTGCCAGCTCACCGTTTAATTTTGCGTCGGGGCTAAGCTCCTACGAGCAGTACTTC.

The rearrangement links TRBV5-1 to TRBJ2-7, with 7 bases lining up with TRBD1. Germline trimming cut 1 base from V and 4 bases from J; bases unmatched to any gene: 11. The CDR3 spans 16 residues. Looked up from germline, CDR1 is SGHRS and CDR2 is YFSETQ. The CDR3 protein is CASSLRPTQQGYEQYF. The CDR3 nucleotides are TGCGCCAGCAGCTTGAGACCCACTCAACAGGGGTACGAGCAGTACTTC.

The count of this clone is one. This chain connects TRBV2 to TRBJ1-1, with no clear D. CDR3 length: 12 residues. Germline-derived CDR1 and CDR2 are SNHLY and FYNNEI. V was clipped by 4 bases and J by 5 bases, with 8 bases between them. CDR3 sequence (DNA): TGTGCCAGCAGTGCGGGTGGAACTGAAGCTTTCTTT. This gives the protein CASSAGGTEAFF.

V usage is TRBV27 and J usage is TRBJ2-1; 9 bases align to TRBD2. The J segment lost 6 bases and the V segment lost 2 bases, leaving 5 bases of the junction unmatched. The length of the CDR3 is 15 residues. CDR1 is MNHEY and CDR2 is SMNVEV in the germline V gene (reference sequence). The CDR3 DNA follows: TGTGCCAGCAGTTTAATGCGGGAGGGCCTCAATGAGCAGTTCTTC. Translation: CASSLMREGLNEQFF.